Following are 30 T cell receptor beta chains from one sample sequenced in a study of blood T cell repertoires in COVID-19. Generated by immunoSEQ multiplex PCR, the TCRdb table keeps only in-frame clones and is missing some. The sample includes 150,000 to 200,000 clones, more than 75% of them seen just once. Material: peripheral blood. Receptors were obtained from a woman aged 70-85 years with acute or convalescent COVID-19.

This clone was seen a handful of times. The CDR3 bases are TGTGCCAGCAGTGGGGGACAGGCGATTTCTAACTATGGCTACACCTTC. Its translation is CASSGGQAISNYGYTF. The V and J genes are TRBV2 and TRBJ1-2, with 8 bases that match TRBD1. The J segment lost 0 bases and the V segment lost 4 bases, leaving 7 bases of the junction unmatched. Germline CDR1 and CDR2: SNHLY and FYNNEI. The CDR3 covers 16 residues.

The J gene is TRBJ1-2, the V gene TRBV12-3 or TRBV12-4; 10 bases map to TRBD1. V was clipped by 10 bases and J by 8 bases; unmatched bases: 10. There are 13 residues in the CDR3. The CDR3 is CATWDRGREGYTF. The CDR3 bases are TGTGCCACCTGGGACAGGGGTCGAGAAGGCTACACCTTC.

This clone was seen a handful of times. The chain employs TRBV14 and TRBJ2-3; 12 positions agree with TRBD2. CDR3 length equals 17 residues. In germline, CDR1 is SGHDN, CDR2 FVKESK. With V trimmed by 1 base and J by 4 bases, 6 bases remained unmatched. CDR3 loop: CASSQVDLAGGPDTQYF. The CDR3 DNA reads as TGTGCCAGCAGCCAAGTAGATCTAGCGGGAGGGCCAGATACGCAGTATTTT.

This clone was recorded once. The chain carries TRBV28 and TRBJ2-1; 7 nucleotides line up with TRBD2. CDR1 is MDHEN, CDR2 SYDVKM, per germline. V lost 8 bases, J lost 6 bases, and 7 bases stayed unmatched. The CDR3 extends over 13 amino acids. The CDR3 DNA follows: TGTGCCAGCTCTTTAGCGGGTGGCAATGAGCAGTTCTTC. It encodes CASSLAGGNEQFF.

This clone has just one count. The chain carries TRBV5-4 and TRBJ2-3, with 10 nucleotides matching TRBD2. V shed 7 bases, J shed 4 bases, and the junction held 6 bases outside the gene matches. The CDR3 runs to 14 residues. Germline CDR1 is SGHNT and CDR2 is YYREEE (reference sequence). The CDR3 is CASSSGSNADTQYF. CDR3 in DNA: TGTGCCAGCTCTAGCGGGAGCAACGCAGATACGCAGTATTTT.

The chain has TRBV7-9 and TRBJ2-3; possible D gene TRBD2, 6 bases. The germline V gene has CDR1 SEHNR and CDR2 FQNEAQ (reference sequence). The CDR3 spans 17 residues. V lost 3 bases and J lost 2, with 18 bases in between. CDR3 sequence reads: CASSFATSRRNTDTQYF. In DNA, the CDR3 is TGTGCCAGCAGCTTCGCCACTAGCCGACGTAACACAGATACGCAGTATTTT.

The rearrangement joins TRBV30 to TRBJ1-1, with D possibly TRBD1 on 5 matching bases. The CDR3 has 14 amino acids. Trimming left V 3 bases short and J 1 base short, with 12 bases between. Germline V gene sequence: CDR1 GTSNPN, CDR2 SVGIG (reference sequence). The CDR3 DNA reads as TGTGCCTGGAGCATACCGGGGGGGAACACTGAAGCTTTCTTT. Translation: CAWSIPGGNTEAFF. Drawing the rest from reference TRBV30 and TRBJ1-1, the complete variable domain is SQTIHQWPATLVQPVGSPLSLECTVEGTSNPNLYWYRQAAGRGLQLLFYSVGIGQISSEVPQNLSASRPQDRQFILSSKKLLLSDSGFYLCAWSIPGGNTEAFFGQGTRLTVV.

This sequence joins TRBV30 and TRBJ1-2; D is uncertain. Between the trimmed V and J ends, which lost 4 bases and 8 bases, there was a span of 17 bases. From germline, CDR1 is GTSNPN and CDR2 SVGIG (reference sequence). This CDR3 has 13 amino acids. CDR3 sequence: CAWIPHRALGYTF. The CDR3 bases are TGTGCCTGGATCCCCCACCGCGCATTAGGCTACACCTTC.

The V call is TRBV19, the J call TRBJ2-5; D may be TRBD2 (5 bases). Trimming removed 0 bases from V and 5 bases from J, with 10 bases in between. Germline CDR1 is LNHDA and CDR2 is SQIVND (reference sequence). The CDR3 consists of 14 residues. The CDR3 loop is CASSIDRGTETQYF. CDR3 nucleotides: TGTGCCAGTAGTATAGATCGGGGAACGGAGACCCAGTACTTC.

The CDR3 nucleotides are TGTGCCAGTAGTGTCGACAAGCTGAACACTGAAGCTTTCTTT. Protein product: CASSVDKLNTEAFF. The rearrangement links TRBV19 to TRBJ1-1; D is ambiguous. This CDR3 is built from 14 residues. Germline-derived CDR1 and CDR2 are LNHDA and SQIVND (reference sequence). Trimming pared 5 bases from V and 0 bases from J, leaving 10 bases between.

The chain carries TRBV28 and TRBJ1-2, with 7 bases aligning to TRBD1. Germline V gives CDR1 MDHEN, CDR2 SYDVKM. V trimming: 3 bases; J trimming: 5 bases; junction bases outside the gene matches: 9. This CDR3 contains 15 residues. CDR3 sequence: CASSFAGQSFYGYTF. The CDR3 DNA sequence: TGTGCCAGCAGTTTTGCGGGACAGAGTTTTTATGGCTACACCTTC.

The chain uses TRBV28 and TRBJ2-7; the match to TRBD2 covers 11 bases. V lost 5 bases, J lost 0 bases, and 9 bases stayed unmatched. CDR3 size: 17 residues. Looked up from germline, CDR1 is MDHEN and CDR2 is SYDVKM. This CDR3 reads CASSAAWGTSGSYEQYF. The CDR3 DNA is TGTGCCAGCAGTGCAGCCTGGGGGACTAGCGGCTCCTACGAGCAGTACTTC. Based on the CDR3 plus reference TRBV28 and TRBJ2-7, the full variable domain is DVKVTQSSRYLVKRTGEKVFLECVQDMDHENMFWYRQDPGLGLRLIYFSYDVKMKEKGDIPEGYSVSREKKERFSLILESASTNQTSMYLCASSAAWGTSGSYEQYFGPGTRLTVT.

V usage is TRBV11-3 and J usage is TRBJ2-3, with D perhaps matching TRBD2 (5 bases). Per the germline V gene, CDR1 is SGHNT and CDR2 is YENEEA. The CDR3 has 13 residues. The germline V and J ends were trimmed by 6 bases and 2 bases, with 9 bases remaining between them. CDR3 loop: CASSQRSTDTQYF. The CDR3 DNA follows: TGTGCCAGCAGTCAGCGGTCCACAGATACGCAGTATTTT.

V gene TRBV27 combines with J gene TRBJ2-7, with TRBD2 as a possible D gene (5 bases). The CDR3 consists of 14 residues. V was trimmed by 5 bases and J by 1 base, leaving 12 bases between them. CDR1 is MNHEY and CDR2 is SMNVEV in the germline V gene (reference sequence). The CDR3 sequence: CASSPQRRSYEQYF. For the CDR3, the DNA is TGTGCCAGCAGTCCGCAGCGGAGATCCTACGAGCAGTACTTC.

This clone has a handful of counts. The V call is TRBV18, the J call TRBJ2-1, with a weak D call TRBD1 (7 bases). CDR1 is KGHSH, CDR2 LQKENI, per germline. The CDR3 consists of 13 residues. V gave up 6 bases and J gave up 10 bases, with 16 bases separating them. In DNA, the CDR3 is TGTGCCAGCTCCACTACAGGGGACTGGGAGCAGTTCTTC. It translates to CASSTTGDWEQFF.

The chain couples TRBV28 to TRBJ1-4; TRBD1 matches 10 bases. Germline loops: CDR1 MDHEN, CDR2 SYDVKM. This CDR3 has 16 amino acids. With 0 bases clipped from V and 8 bases from J, the junction kept 6 bases outside the gene matches. This CDR3 reads CASSLWRQGAGEKLFF. CDR3 DNA sequence: TGTGCCAGCAGTTTATGGCGACAGGGGGCAGGAGAAAAACTGTTTTTT.

V and J are TRBV5-1 and TRBJ2-3, with D perhaps matching TRBD2 (5 bases). The V gene lost 7 bases and the J gene lost 1 base, with 16 bases spanning the gap. The CDR3 is 15 amino acids. In germline, CDR1 is SGHRS, CDR2 YFSETQ. The CDR3 nucleotides read TGCGCCAGCGGAGGTAGGGCGGTCGGCACAGATACGCAGTATTTT. Its protein product is CASGGRAVGTDTQYF.

Many counts were recorded for this clone. The rearrangement links TRBV7-9 to TRBJ2-1; the D gene is possibly TRBD2 (6 bases). With 1 base removed from V and 6 bases from J, the gap between germline ends came to 13 bases. CDR1 is SEHNR and CDR2 is FQNEAQ in the germline V gene (reference sequence). The CDR3 totals 15 residues. The CDR3 coding sequence is TGTGCCAGCAGCTTAGGTCCAGGGCGGGGCAATGAGCAGTTCTTC. The encoded protein is CASSLGPGRGNEQFF.

The chain carries TRBV10-3 and TRBJ2-5; maybe TRBD1 (6 bases). V gave up 3 bases and J gave up 5 bases, with 10 bases separating them. Germline loops: CDR1 ENHRY, CDR2 SYGVKD. The CDR3 runs 13 residues. The CDR3 nucleotides are TGTGCCATCAGTGAAGGAAGGGGGGAGACCCAGTACTTC. Translating gives CAISEGRGETQYF.

The V gene is TRBV27, the J gene TRBJ2-7; the D gene is possibly TRBD1 (6 bases). The CDR3 covers 18 residues. Between the trimmed V and J ends, which lost 5 bases and 3 bases, there was a span of 26 bases. The germline CDR1 and CDR2 sequences are MNHEY and SMNVEV (reference sequence). This CDR3 reads CASSPPPGPDRSIYEQYF. The CDR3 DNA sequence: TGTGCCAGCAGTCCCCCACCCGGTCCCGACAGGTCTATCTACGAGCAGTACTTC.

The sample holds one count of this clone. The V and J genes are TRBV19 and TRBJ2-7; 9 bases fit TRBD1. The ends lost 5 bases at V and 4 bases at J; junction bases unmatched: 6. CDR3 length equals 14 residues. Germline CDR1 and CDR2: LNHDA and SQIVND (reference sequence). The CDR3 spells CASSGGTGRYEQYF. The CDR3 DNA sequence: TGTGCCAGTAGTGGCGGGACAGGGCGGTACGAGCAGTACTTC.

The rearrangement links TRBV7-8 to TRBJ2-7; weak D call: TRBD2 (7 bases). The CDR3 consists of 16 residues. The germline gives CDR1 SGHVS, CDR2 FQNEAQ. V shed 3 bases and J shed 2 bases, with 17 bases lying between them. The DNA for the CDR3 is TGTGCCAGCAGCTTCCTAGGGGGGGTCCGGACCTACGAGCAGTACTTC. Its protein is CASSFLGGVRTYEQYF.

This rearrangement joins TRBV7-2 to TRBJ2-2, with 9 nucleotides matching TRBD2. This CDR3 contains 16 residues. The trim removed 2 bases at V and 6 bases at J, leaving 7 bases unmatched. The germline CDR1 and CDR2 sequences are SGHTA and FQGNSA. DNA of the CDR3: TGTGCCAGCAGCTTATCTAGCGGGATTGACGCCGGGGAGCTGTTTTTT. Protein sequence: CASSLSSGIDAGELFF.

The chain joins TRBV5-1 to TRBJ2-5; D is perhaps TRBD1 (6 bases). V lost 0 bases to trimming and J lost 5 bases, with 17 bases between them. Looked up from germline, CDR1 is SGHRS and CDR2 is YFSETQ. This CDR3 has 16 amino acids. The CDR3 sequence is CASSLGPTGRGETQYF. The CDR3 region has the DNA TGCGCCAGCAGCTTGGGTCCAACAGGGAGAGGGGAGACCCAGTACTTC. The whole variable domain, filled in from reference TRBV5-1 and TRBJ2-5, reads KAGVTQTPRYLIKTRGQQVTLSCSPISGHRSVSWYQQTPGQGLQFLFEYFSETQRNKGNFPGRFSGRQFSNSRSEMNVSTLELGDSALYLCASSLGPTGRGETQYFGPGTRLLVL.

The sample holds a few counts of this clone. The chain has TRBV7-8 and TRBJ1-3; 12 bases are shared with TRBD1. The V gene's germline CDR1 is SGHVS and CDR2 FQNEAQ. The CDR3 has 17 residues. With V trimmed by 7 bases and J by 1 base, 8 bases remained unmatched. The chain's CDR3 is CASTGTGGAGSGNTIYF. The CDR3 DNA is TGTGCCAGCACCGGGACAGGGGGCGCAGGGTCTGGAAACACCATATATTTT.

V gene TRBV29-1 combines with J gene TRBJ2-2, with TRBD1 matching over 8 bases. CDR1 and CDR2 from the germline V gene are SQVTM and ANQGSEA. This CDR3 contains 12 residues. CDR3 amino acids: CSADRGTGELFF. CDR3 in DNA: TGCAGTGCAGACAGGGGAACCGGGGAGCTGTTTTTT.

The J gene is TRBJ1-6, the V gene TRBV2; D is possibly TRBD1 (5 bases). The length of the CDR3 is 15 residues. Trimming shortened V by 8 bases and J by 7 bases, and 18 bases separated the two germline ends. Germline CDR1 SNHLY, CDR2 FYNNEI. DNA for the CDR3: TGTGCCAGCGCCCTTGGTTGGCAGGGAAATTCACCCCTCCACTTT. Protein product: CASALGWQGNSPLHF.

The chain links TRBV29-1 to TRBJ1-2; D remains unclear. CDR1 and CDR2 (germline): SQVTM, ANQGSEA. This CDR3 spans 13 amino acids. Trimming shortened V by 3 bases and J by 4 bases, and 12 bases separated the two germline ends. The CDR3 reads CSVDGPYAYGYTF. In DNA, the CDR3 is TGCAGCGTTGATGGGCCTTACGCCTATGGCTACACCTTC.

The chain uses TRBV10-3 and TRBJ2-1, with a weak D call TRBD2 (6 bases). In germline, CDR1 is ENHRY, CDR2 SYGVKD. This CDR3 spans 13 amino acids. V lost 9 bases and J lost 6, with 15 bases in between. DNA for the CDR3: TGTGCCATTCAGGGAGGTTCGTCCAATGAGCAGTTCTTC. Protein product: CAIQGGSSNEQFF.

CDR3 coding DNA: TGTGCCAGCAGCTCCGTAACAGGAGCTAACTATGGCTACACCTTC. Amino acids: CASSSVTGANYGYTF. This chain joins TRBV7-9 and TRBJ1-2, with a possible D match to TRBD1 (5 bases). In germline, CDR1 is SEHNR, CDR2 FQNEAQ (reference sequence). The CDR3 spans 15 residues. Trimming cost V 4 bases and J 0 bases, with 12 bases left between them.